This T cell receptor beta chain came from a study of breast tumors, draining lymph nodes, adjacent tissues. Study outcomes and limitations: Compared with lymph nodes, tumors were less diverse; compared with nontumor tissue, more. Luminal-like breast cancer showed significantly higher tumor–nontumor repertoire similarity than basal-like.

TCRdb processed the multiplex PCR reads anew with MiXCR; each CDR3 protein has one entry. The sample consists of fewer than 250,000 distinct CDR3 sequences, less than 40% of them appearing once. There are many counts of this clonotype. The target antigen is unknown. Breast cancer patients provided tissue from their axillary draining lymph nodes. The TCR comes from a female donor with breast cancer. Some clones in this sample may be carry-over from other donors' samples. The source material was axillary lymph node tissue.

The DNA of the CDR3 is TGCAGTGCTCCCCGAGGGGTGGGGGGGCGTAGTACGCAGTATTTT. It yields the protein CSAPRGVGGRSTQYF. The chain carries TRBV20-1 and TRBJ2-3, with D possibly TRBD2 on 7 matching bases. V was pared by 5 bases and J by 8 bases, with 23 bases between. The CDR3 has 15 residues. CDR1 and CDR2 (germline): DFQATT, SNEGSKA (reference sequence).